This T cell receptor (beta chain) was observed in a study of Graves' ophthalmopathy and Graves' hyperthyroidism (dated by TCRdb to the late 2010s). Regarding the study in general: Hyperthyroidism was considered stable if no progression to ophthalmopathy occurred within 18 months of follow-up. To tell Graves' ophthalmopathy apart from Graves' hyperthyroidism, and to predict which patients would progress to ophthalmopathy, the study relied on TCR beta repertoire signatures. In total, some 130 blood samples were TCR-sequenced: roughly 45 ophthalmopathy, roughly 77 hyperthyroidism and about 17 hyperthyroidism-to-ophthalmopathy patients. To explore V-J signatures that distinguish ophthalmopathy from hyperthyroidism, a discovery set of about a hundred patients was enrolled, made up of 40 to 45 with ophthalmopathy and 57 with stable hyperthyroidism. An independent validation cohort was composed of some 18 hyperthyroidism patients and roughly 16 patients who later progressed from hyperthyroidism to ophthalmopathy. In more than five hyperthyroidism patients, T-cell repertoires of thyroid tissue and blood were compared. Once sampling was done, hyperthyroidism patients were given methimazole at a starting dose of 30 mg daily, while ophthalmopathy patients were given high-dose intravenous methylprednisolone. The research as a whole found: In validation, the model predicted ophthalmopathy progression with about 70% sensitivity and 72.22% specificity; more than ten predicted patients were CT-confirmed with GO in a median of approximately 6.5 months. No statistical method was used to set the sample size in advance, and the investigators knew which group each participant was assigned to. Most expanded thyroid clonotypes with a frequency above 0.001 also appeared in blood, which suggests that blood repertoires may reflect the immune response in the thyroid. In cross-validation, the 13-signature model distinguished ophthalmopathy from stable hyperthyroidism with about 87% sensitivity and 81% to 83% specificity, and in the test set the corresponding values were about 80% and 75%.

The germline V gene yields WSHSY for CDR1 and SAAADI for CDR2. A distance of 13 bases separates the germline ends of V and J, which lose 7 bases and 1 base respectively. The CDR3, cysteine through phenylalanine, is 14 amino acids long. Only the CDR3 DNA stays, 42 bases, in frame from base 1. Hyperthyroidism patients were newly diagnosed, with disease duration under 2 months, and aged 18 to 65 years. Anyone with other autoimmune diseases, uncontrolled infections, pregnancy or lactation was excluded from the study. Diagnosis relied on clinical symptoms, serum thyroxine, TRAb, thyroid ultrasound and orbital computed tomography. Total RNA was extracted using Trizol reagent, and RNA quality was checked on an Agilent 2100 Bioanalyzer. TCR beta CDR3 regions were amplified from RNA transcripts for repertoire sequencing. The first round was an RT-PCR using HTBI primers with the Qiagen OneStep RT-PCR kit, and this first round was followed by a second-round multiplex PCR, then size selection and purification. Libraries were sequenced on an Illumina HiSeq2000 using paired-end 100 bp reads. On the study's bioinformatics: Reads were processed with SOAPnuke, discarding reads with adapters, uncalled bases, mean Phred below 15, or no exact constant-primer or identifier match. COPE v1.2.5 was used to merge high-quality paired reads. Each unique nucleotide sequence was defined as a clonotype, and clonotypes were aligned to IMGT TRB V, D and J references with MiTCR v1.1. The analysis was limited to V-J combinations with a frequency above 0.0001, which together covered 99.2% of repertoires. For each V-J combination, a TCR clonal expansion and chaos score was defined as F50 clonal expansion divided by the chaos observed in the TCRdist matrix. Welch's t-statistics and random forest were used to reduce the features to about a dozen V-J combinations, which were then used as input to a naive Bayes classifier. The Morisita-Horn index was used to measure how similar the thyroid and blood repertoires were. TCRdb redid the processing of the public reads, applying fastp at Q25 and MiXCR, and retained in-frame beta chains. Each record represents a unique CDR3 protein, reported with the most common genes and DNA among its rows. These V and J calls are TCRdb output, not the study's own analysis. Counted in this sample were approximately 1.2 million distinct CDR3 sequences; around a third of them appeared once. Of the sample, roughly 10% is held by the ten largest clones.

There are a few counts of this clonotype. Its antigen is unknown. Base quality data are lacking; no much larger clone is found one base away. Sequenced sample: peripheral blood or thyroid tissue (not recorded which). This chain joins TRBV10-2 to TRBJ1-1; TRBD1 is a possible D gene, resting on 5 matching bases. This receptor was obtained from an adult man with Graves' hyperthyroidism. The nucleotides are TGCGCCAGCAATAAGGGGCCTACGAACACTGAAGCTTTCTTT. This yields the protein CASNKGPTNTEAFF.